A single sample gave rise to the 21 T cell receptor beta chains below, sequenced in a study of identical twins. TCRdb called the 5' RACE reads again in MiXCR, with one record for every CDR3 protein. Of 450,000 or so distinct CDR3 sequences in the sample, 20% to 25% were seen once. This sample also appeared in a second study, on T cells expressing NK-cell markers.

Sequences were obtained from CD4+ T cells sorted from blood. The source is a young woman in good health.

The chain has TRBV7-9 and TRBJ1-2; TRBD1 is a possible D gene (5 bases). The CDR3 runs 15 residues. The V and J ends lost 5 bases and 6 bases respectively, with 19 bases between them. The V gene's germline CDR1 is SEHNR and CDR2 FQNEAQ (reference sequence). In DNA, the CDR3 is TGTGCCAGCAGCCCTAGAGGGGCCCAGGGTCATGGCTACACCTTC. Translating it yields CASSPRGAQGHGYTF.

The genes are TRBV15 and TRBJ2-5; D is unresolved. Germline values: CDR1 LNHNV, CDR2 YYDKDF (reference sequence). Trimming took 2 bases from V and 5 from J, leaving 6 bases between them. This CDR3 spans 12 amino acids. CDR3 coding DNA: TGTGCCACCAGCAGAACAGTGGAGACCCAGTACTTC. This encodes CATSRTVETQYF.

This clonotype has a handful of counts. This chain joins TRBV9 and TRBJ2-7; D is possibly TRBD2 (6 bases). The germline V and J ends were trimmed by 0 bases and 6 bases, with 13 bases remaining between them. The CDR3 contains 14 residues. Per germline, CDR1 SGDLS and CDR2 YYNGEE. Here the CDR3 reads CASSVAGEMGEQYF. CDR3 DNA: TGTGCCAGCAGCGTAGCGGGAGAAATGGGCGAGCAGTACTTC.

The rearrangement uses TRBV5-1 and TRBJ2-7; TRBD2 is a possible D gene (5 bases). Trimming left V 0 bases short and J 6 bases short, with 13 bases between. The CDR3 runs 14 residues. Germline V gene data show CDR1 as SGHRS and CDR2 as YFSETQ. As DNA, the CDR3 is TGCGCCAGCAGCTTGGCCGACCCCACTAGCGAGCAGTACTTC. Its translation is CASSLADPTSEQYF. The full variable domain, rest sourced from reference TRBV5-1 and TRBJ2-7, is KAGVTQTPRYLIKTRGQQVTLSCSPISGHRSVSWYQQTPGQGLQFLFEYFSETQRNKGNFPGRFSGRQFSNSRSEMNVSTLELGDSALYLCASSLADPTSEQYFGPGTRLTVT.

V is TRBV6-1 and J is TRBJ2-1; TRBD2 matches 10 bases. Germline assignment: CDR1 MNHNS and CDR2 SASEGT. The CDR3 runs to 14 residues. V shed 4 bases, J shed 15 bases, and the junction held 12 bases outside the gene matches. CDR3 region: CASSASLAGVVLFF. For the CDR3, the DNA is TGTGCCAGCAGTGCTTCTCTAGCGGGAGTTGTCCTGTTCTTC.

The V and J genes are TRBV3-1 and TRBJ2-7, with 10 bases fitting TRBD2. CDR1 and CDR2 from the germline V gene are LGHDT and YNNKEL (reference sequence). J gave up 9 bases and V 1 base, and 6 bases lay outside the gene matches. CDR3 length: 14 amino acids. The DNA for the CDR3 is TGTGCCAGCAGCCAAGCTCTAGCGGGGGAAGGGCAGTACTTC. Protein: CASSQALAGEGQYF.

This clonotype was found a few times. This chain joins TRBV10-3 and TRBJ2-1; D ambiguous. Trimming pared 4 bases from V and 5 bases from J, leaving 3 bases between. This CDR3 is 11 amino acids long. The germline gives CDR1 ENHRY, CDR2 SYGVKD. CDR3 nucleotides: TGTGCCATCAGTGTTAACAATGAGCAGTTCTTC. Amino acids: CAISVNNEQFF.

This clonotype showed up just a few times. The genes are TRBV11-2 and TRBJ2-7; no clear D. This CDR3 is 15 amino acids long. CDR1 is SGHAT and CDR2 is FQNNGV in the germline V gene. Trimming left V 1 base short and J 3 bases short, with 13 bases between. This CDR3 is CASSLGPVQIYEQYF. As DNA, the CDR3 is TGTGCCAGCAGCTTAGGTCCCGTACAGATCTACGAGCAGTACTTC.

The gene calls are TRBV15 and TRBJ2-5, with TRBD2 matching 7 bases. The CDR3 sequence is 16 residues long. Germline CDR1 LNHNV, CDR2 YYDKDF (reference sequence). V shed 5 bases and J 1 base; nucleotides not matched to a gene: 10. CDR3 sequence: CATSRGRLAVQETQYF. The DNA for the CDR3 is TGTGCCACCAGCCGGGGCCGTCTAGCGGTCCAAGAGACCCAGTACTTC.

In its sample, this clonotype was seen a few times. The rearrangement uses TRBV20-1 and TRBJ2-7; D not certain. The CDR3 runs to 12 residues. CDR1 is DFQATT and CDR2 is SNEGSKA in the germline V gene (reference sequence). The V end lost 3 bases, the J end lost 4 bases, and 10 bases lay between the germline ends. CDR3 amino acids: CSARGSAYEQYF. The CDR3 coding sequence is TGCAGTGCTAGGGGCAGCGCGTACGAGCAGTACTTC.

V and J are TRBV20-1 and TRBJ2-1; D uncertain. CDR3 size: 13 residues. Trimming left V 0 bases short and J 9 bases short, with 12 bases between. Germline assignment: CDR1 DFQATT and CDR2 SNEGSKA (reference sequence). Written as DNA, the CDR3 is TGCAGTGCTAGAGATATGGCTGTTGCTGAGCAGTTCTTC. Its protein product is CSARDMAVAEQFF.

The genes are TRBV20-1 and TRBJ2-7; a possible D gene is TRBD2 (7 bases). From germline, CDR1 is DFQATT and CDR2 SNEGSKA (reference sequence). The CDR3 is 11 residues long. The CDR3 spells CSPRGGHEQYF. CDR3 in DNA: TGCAGCCCTAGGGGGGGCCACGAGCAGTACTTC.

This clonotype was counted a few times. The chain is built from TRBV12-3 or TRBV12-4 and TRBJ2-6, with TRBD1 as a possible D gene (7 bases). V gave up 6 bases and J gave up 4 bases, with 10 bases separating them. The CDR3 has 14 residues. The CDR3 DNA follows: TGTGCCAGCAGCAGGGGGGCCGGGGCCAACGTCCTGACTTTC. It specifies CASSRGAGANVLTF.

This clonotype has just a few counts. V and J are TRBV2 and TRBJ2-6; D call uncertain. CDR1 is SNHLY and CDR2 is FYNNEI in the germline V gene. This CDR3 comprises 16 residues. V was trimmed by 0 bases and J by 1 base, leaving 7 bases between them. The CDR3 DNA sequence: TGTGCCAGCAGTGAAGCGCTCGGTTCTGGGGCCAACGTCCTGACTTTC. Protein: CASSEALGSGANVLTF.

CDR3 sequence: CASSSLAGARDEQFF. The CDR3 DNA reads TGTGCCAGCAGTTCCTTAGCGGGGGCAAGGGATGAGCAGTTCTTC. J is TRBJ2-1 and V is TRBV6-4; 9 positions agree with TRBD2. Looked up from germline, CDR1 is MRHNA and CDR2 is SNTAGT. This CDR3 spans 15 amino acids. Trimming at V came to 5 bases and at J to 8 bases, leaving 10 bases not matched to a gene.

V usage is TRBV4-2 and J usage is TRBJ2-2; D is possibly TRBD2 (6 bases). With 0 bases removed from V and 2 bases from J, the gap between germline ends came to 16 bases. From germline, CDR1 is LGHNA and CDR2 YNFKEQ. CDR3 length: 18 amino acids. As DNA, the CDR3 is TGTGCCAGCAGCCAAGAATGGTCGGGGACTCTTAACACCGGGGAGCTGTTTTTT. It translates to CASSQEWSGTLNTGELFF.

The chain carries TRBV6-5 and TRBJ2-2; D call uncertain. V was pared by 2 bases and J by 5 bases, with 9 bases between. Germline assignment: CDR1 MNHEY and CDR2 SVGAGI. The length of the CDR3 is 14 residues. The CDR3 loop is CASSYGSATGELFF. The DNA for the CDR3 is TGTGCCAGCAGTTACGGTTCCGCAACCGGGGAGCTGTTTTTT.

This clonotype has only a few counts. The rearrangement links TRBV5-1 to TRBJ2-5, with D possibly being TRBD2 (5 bases). Germline-derived CDR1 and CDR2 are SGHRS and YFSETQ. CDR3 length: 13 amino acids. Trimming pared 4 bases from V and 2 bases from J, leaving 9 bases between. The CDR3 loop reads CASSGSVQETQYF. CDR3 nucleotide sequence: TGCGCCAGCAGCGGTAGCGTACAAGAGACCCAGTACTTC.

The CDR3 loop reads CASSDPRGRSYNEQFF. The CDR3 nucleotides read TGTGCCAGCAGCGACCCGCGGGGGCGCTCCTACAATGAGCAGTTCTTC. The rearrangement joins TRBV12-3 or TRBV12-4 to TRBJ2-1; weak D call: TRBD2 (7 bases). Trimming took 6 bases from V and 0 from J, leaving 15 bases between them. The CDR3 covers 16 residues.

The chain combines TRBV5-1 with TRBJ1-1; D is undetermined. The CDR3 has 13 amino acids. V shed 3 bases and J shed 3 bases, with 9 bases lying between them. CDR1 is SGHRS and CDR2 is YFSETQ in the germline V gene. CDR3 bases: TGCGCCAGCAGCTCGGACGGAGACACTGAAGCTTTCTTT. Protein: CASSSDGDTEAFF.

The chain uses TRBV10-2 and TRBJ1-3; unclear D gene. Trimming shortened V by 5 bases and J by 2 bases, and 13 bases separated the two germline ends. Germline V gene data show CDR1 as WSHSY and CDR2 as SAAADI. This CDR3 region has 15 residues. DNA of the CDR3: TGCGCCAGCAGTCCCCTCACCGGGCCTGGAAACACCATATATTTT. Its protein is CASSPLTGPGNTIYF.